Following are 28 T cell receptor beta chains from one sample sequenced in a study of T cell responses to AZD1222 COVID-19 vaccine. The data were produced by immunoSEQ multiplex PCR, yet TCRdb's version contains in-frame clones alone and is incomplete. The sample lists 90,000 to 130,000 clones; 80% to 90% were seen once. The sample here was peripheral blood, taken 28 days after the second AZD1222 dose. The receptors were sampled from an adult who received the AZD1222 COVID-19 vaccine.

The V and J genes are TRBV12-3 or TRBV12-4 and TRBJ2-1, with D hard to call. V gave up 11 bases and J gave up 6 bases, with 11 bases separating them. The CDR3 loop spans 11 amino acids. The CDR3 coding sequence is TGTGCCTCCTCCCTCCTCAATGAGCAGTTCTTC. Translating it yields CASSLLNEQFF.

The V call is TRBV11-2, the J call TRBJ2-3; TRBD2 agrees at 9 bases. V lost 2 bases to trimming and J lost 0 bases; unmatched junction nucleotides: 3. This CDR3 comprises 16 residues. The germline V gene has CDR1 SGHAT and CDR2 FQNNGV. The CDR3 DNA reads as TGTGCCAGCAGCTTACTAGCGGGGTCTAGCACAGATACGCAGTATTTT. Its translation: CASSLLAGSSTDTQYF.

The rearrangement links TRBV19 to TRBJ1-1; 9 nucleotides agree with TRBD1. Unmatched junction bases numbered 4, after V lost 4 bases and J lost 1 base. The CDR3 has 15 residues. CDR1 is LNHDA, CDR2 SQIVND, per germline (reference sequence). CDR3 loop: CASSTGQGSNTEAFF. As DNA, the CDR3 is TGTGCCAGTAGTACGGGACAGGGATCGAACACTGAAGCTTTCTTT.

The rearrangement links TRBV3-1 (or the pseudogene TRBV3-2) to TRBJ2-2; no firm D call. With 11 bases removed from V and 3 bases from J, the gap between germline ends came to 7 bases. CDR3 length equals 11 residues. Germline CDR1 reads LGHDT; CDR2 reads YNNKEL (reference sequence). CDR3 in DNA: TGTGCCGCAAAGCACACCGGGGAGCTGTTTTTT. This encodes CAAKHTGELFF.

A remark on this clone: Additional DNA sequences in this sample encode the identical CDR3. This chain links TRBV5-1 with TRBJ2-5; D not resolved. The CDR3 contains 13 residues. The V gene's germline CDR1 is SGHRS and CDR2 YFSETQ. V gave up 1 base and J gave up 0 bases, with 4 bases separating them. CDR3 sequence (DNA): TGCGCCAGCAGCTTGACTAACCAAGAGACCCAGTACTTC. This sequence encodes CASSLTNQETQYF.

V and J are TRBV27 and TRBJ2-6; D remains unclear. The germline V and J ends were trimmed by 5 bases and 1 base, with 15 bases remaining between them. The CDR3 spans 17 residues. Germline CDR1 is MNHEY and CDR2 is SMNVEV (reference sequence). The CDR3 here is CASSPSPFSSGANVLTF. As DNA, the CDR3 is TGTGCCAGCAGTCCCTCTCCATTCTCATCTGGGGCCAACGTCCTGACTTTC.

The chain employs TRBV6-5 and TRBJ1-1; D is ambiguous. Per germline, CDR1 MNHEY and CDR2 SVGAGI. V was clipped by 6 bases and J by 5 bases, with 13 bases between them. CDR3 length: 13 residues. CDR3 region: CASSYEKGTEAFF. The CDR3 DNA sequence: TGTGCCAGCAGCTATGAGAAGGGTACTGAAGCTTTCTTT.

V and J are TRBV6-4 and TRBJ2-3; D may be TRBD2 (6 bases). Trimming left V 5 bases short and J 9 bases short, with 12 bases between. The CDR3 has 12 residues. In germline, CDR1 is MRHNA, CDR2 SNTAGT. CDR3 protein: CASSSPGGTQYF. DNA of the CDR3: TGTGCCAGCAGTTCCCCCGGGGGAACGCAGTATTTT.

This clone was seen just once. The rearrangement uses TRBV5-1 and TRBJ2-7, with 8 nucleotides matching TRBD1. Trimming removed 3 bases from V and 6 bases from J; junction bases left unmatched: 11. CDR1 is SGHRS and CDR2 is YFSETQ in the germline V gene. The length of the CDR3 is 15 residues. Here the CDR3 DNA reads TGCGCCAGCAGCTGGACGACAGGGGTTAAAGCCGAGCAGTACTTC. Amino acid sequence: CASSWTTGVKAEQYF.

The chain's CDR3 is CAWSVYRGQGSIPEAFF. In nucleotides, the CDR3 is TGTGCCTGGAGTGTATATCGGGGACAGGGCTCTATCCCTGAAGCTTTCTTT. The V gene is TRBV30, the J gene TRBJ1-1; 9 nucleotides align to TRBD1. Looked up from germline, CDR1 is GTSNPN and CDR2 is SVGIG (reference sequence). The CDR3 extends over 17 amino acids. V lost 0 bases, J lost 6 bases, and 14 bases stayed unmatched.

The V and J genes are TRBV28 and TRBJ1-4; the D is unclear. The germline CDR1 and CDR2 sequences are MDHEN and SYDVKM. The ends were cut back, 7 bases at V and 4 bases at J, with 22 bases in the middle. The length of the CDR3 is 17 residues. CDR3 protein: CASTSGITDAINEKLFF. CDR3 DNA: TGTGCCAGCACCTCGGGGATAACTGACGCCATTAATGAAAAACTGTTTTTT.

The chain uses TRBV6-5 and TRBJ1-3, with D tentatively TRBD1 (6 bases). The V and J ends lost 6 bases and 2 bases respectively, with 14 bases between them. In germline, CDR1 is MNHEY, CDR2 SVGAGI. The CDR3 covers 15 residues. The CDR3 is CASSREQGPGNTIYF. CDR3 in DNA: TGTGCCAGCAGCAGAGAACAGGGACCTGGAAACACCATATATTTT.

The V call is TRBV7-2, the J call TRBJ2-3; D perhaps matches TRBD2 (7 bases). The germline V gene has CDR1 SGHTA and CDR2 FQGNSA. This CDR3 has 16 amino acids. Trimming removed 2 bases at V and 1 base at J, with 13 bases between. The CDR3: CASSLRGRGGTDTQYF. The CDR3 DNA follows: TGTGCCAGCAGCTTACGTGGGAGGGGGGGCACAGATACGCAGTATTTT.

The chain is built from TRBV2 and TRBJ1-2; D is perhaps TRBD1 (5 bases). From germline, CDR1 is SNHLY and CDR2 FYNNEI. CDR3 length: 14 amino acids. V dropped 7 bases and J dropped 4 bases, with 16 bases sitting between them. CDR3 protein: CASTRDQTGYGYTF. The CDR3 region has the DNA TGTGCCAGCACCAGGGACCAAACTGGCTATGGCTACACCTTC.

The rearrangement links TRBV5-1 to TRBJ2-2, with D tentatively TRBD1 (6 bases). The CDR3 length is 15 residues. CDR1 SGHRS and CDR2 YFSETQ come from the germline V gene. V lost 0 bases and J lost 6, with 12 bases in between. The CDR3 spells CASSLGQGLAGELFF. The CDR3 region has the DNA TGCGCCAGCAGCTTGGGGCAGGGGTTAGCCGGGGAGCTGTTTTTT.

This sequence joins TRBV4-2 and TRBJ2-7; no clear D. The ends were cut back, 0 bases at V and 0 bases at J, with 15 bases in the middle. Germline V gene lookup returns CDR1 LGHNA and CDR2 YNFKEQ. This CDR3 comprises 17 residues. In DNA form, the CDR3 reads TGTGCCAGCAGCCAAGATCAGAAGGGCAGAGACTCCTACGAGCAGTACTTC. It codes for CASSQDQKGRDSYEQYF.

V is TRBV14 and J is TRBJ1-1; D is perhaps TRBD1 (5 bases). Germline assignment: CDR1 SGHDN and CDR2 FVKESK. The length of the CDR3 is 18 residues. Trimming pared 3 bases from V and 0 bases from J, leaving 20 bases between. The chain's CDR3 is CASSHARPSGRMNTEAFF. The CDR3 DNA follows: TGTGCCAGCAGCCACGCTAGACCGTCGGGACGGATGAACACTGAAGCTTTCTTT.

The chain couples TRBV27 to TRBJ2-2; 7 bases match TRBD1. Germline trimming cut 5 bases from V and 4 bases from J; bases unmatched to any gene: 7. The CDR3 runs to 15 residues. CDR1 MNHEY and CDR2 SMNVEV come from the germline V gene (reference sequence). DNA for the CDR3: TGTGCCAGCAGTCGACAGGGTTATGGCACCGGGGAGCTGTTTTTT. Amino acid sequence: CASSRQGYGTGELFF.

This chain links TRBV24-1 with TRBJ2-1; D is ambiguous. This CDR3 is built from 15 residues. CDR1 KGHDR and CDR2 SFDVKD come from the germline V gene. V lost 4 bases and J lost 5, with 14 bases in between. The CDR3 protein is CATSDYQRSHNEQFF. As DNA, the CDR3 is TGTGCCACCAGTGACTATCAGCGATCTCACAATGAGCAGTTCTTC.

This rearrangement joins TRBV3-1 (or the pseudogene TRBV3-2) to TRBJ1-1; the match to TRBD1 covers 10 bases. Trimming removed 4 bases from V and 6 bases from J; junction bases left unmatched: 8. CDR3 length: 15 amino acids. Germline-derived CDR1 and CDR2 are LGHDT and YNNKEL (reference sequence). CDR3 amino acids: CASSPRDRGHAEAFF. DNA for the CDR3: TGTGCCAGCAGCCCCCGGGACAGGGGCCACGCTGAAGCTTTCTTT.

This sequence joins TRBV2 and TRBJ1-6; TRBD1 matches at 8 bases. The CDR3 length is 14 residues. CDR1 SNHLY and CDR2 FYNNEI come from the germline V gene. Trimming at V came to 7 bases and at J to 9 bases, leaving 8 bases not matched to a gene. The DNA of the CDR3 is TGTGCCAGCACCTCCGGACAGGGCGGTTCACCCCTCCACTTT. Its protein product is CASTSGQGGSPLHF.

The chain joins TRBV3-1 (or the pseudogene TRBV3-2) to TRBJ2-1; D is uncertain. The CDR3 covers 11 residues. Germline CDR1 reads LGHDT; CDR2 reads YNNKEL (reference sequence). V lost 1 base and J lost 8, with 3 bases in between. This CDR3 reads CASSQAHEQFF. The DNA for the CDR3 is TGTGCCAGCAGCCAAGCCCATGAGCAGTTCTTC.

This chain joins TRBV18 and TRBJ1-5; D is unresolved. This CDR3 has 18 residues. Germline V CDR1 and CDR2: KGHSH, LQKENI. V was cut by 1 base and J by 1 base, with 17 bases left in between. The CDR3 nucleotides are TGTGCCAGCTCACCACTCCGTGTGAGCAGAGGCAGCAATCAGCCCCAGCATTTT. It is translated as CASSPLRVSRGSNQPQHF.

The V gene is TRBV5-6, the J gene TRBJ1-2; 10 bases are shared with TRBD1. The V gene's germline CDR1 is SGHDT and CDR2 YYEEEE. V dropped 0 bases and J dropped 3; count of bases not matched to a gene: 2. The CDR3 runs 15 residues. The CDR3 is CASSLGTGGYYGYTF. The CDR3 nucleotides read TGTGCCAGCAGCTTGGGGACAGGGGGTTACTATGGCTACACCTTC.

This chain connects TRBV18 to TRBJ2-7; D remains ambiguous. Deletions cut 3 bases from V and 2 bases from J, with 8 bases between. The CDR3 is made up of 13 amino acids. CDR1 and CDR2 from the germline V gene are KGHSH and LQKENI. The CDR3 coding sequence is TGTGCCAGCTCACCCAGGATGACCTACGAGCAGTACTTC. Protein product: CASSPRMTYEQYF. The full variable domain, with the rest looked up from reference TRBV18 and TRBJ2-7, is NAGVMQNPRHLVRRRGQEARLRCSPMKGHSHVYWYRQLPEEGLKFMVYLQKENIIDESGMPKERFSAEFPKEGPSILRIQQVVRGDSAAYFCASSPRMTYEQYFGPGTRLTVT.

J is TRBJ2-1 and V is TRBV19, with D possibly called TRBD1 or TRBD2 (5 bases each). Germline CDR1 is LNHDA and CDR2 is SQIVND (reference sequence). Trimming removed 6 bases at V and 5 bases at J, with 11 bases between. This CDR3 contains 13 residues. The CDR3 region has the DNA TGTGCCAGTAGATTCCGAGGGGACAATGAGCAGTTCTTC. Its protein is CASRFRGDNEQFF.

V usage is TRBV19 and J usage is TRBJ2-1; D is undetermined. Trimming removed 1 base at V and 7 bases at J, with 14 bases between. Germline CDR1 reads LNHDA; CDR2 reads SQIVND (reference sequence). The CDR3 runs to 15 residues. The CDR3 is CASSIGWSVGNEQFF. The CDR3 DNA reads TGTGCCAGTAGTATAGGGTGGAGCGTTGGGAATGAGCAGTTCTTC.

The chain recombines TRBV29-1 with TRBJ2-3; D is ambiguous. CDR3 length: 11 amino acids. From germline, CDR1 is SQVTM and CDR2 ANQGSEA. V was cut by 7 bases and J by 4 bases, with 9 bases left in between. In DNA form, the CDR3 reads TGCAGCGCCCGACTTCCAGATACGCAGTATTTT. This gives the protein CSARLPDTQYF.